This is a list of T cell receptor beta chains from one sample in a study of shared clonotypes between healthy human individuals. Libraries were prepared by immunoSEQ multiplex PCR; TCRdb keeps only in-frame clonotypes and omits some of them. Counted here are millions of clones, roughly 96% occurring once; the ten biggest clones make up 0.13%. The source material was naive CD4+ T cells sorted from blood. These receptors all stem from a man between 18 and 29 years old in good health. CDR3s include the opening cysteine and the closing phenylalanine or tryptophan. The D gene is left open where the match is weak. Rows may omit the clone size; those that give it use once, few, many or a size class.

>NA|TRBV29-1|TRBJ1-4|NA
TGCAGCGTTTCACAGGGTTCGGATGAAAAACTGTTTTTT
CSVSQGSDEKLFF
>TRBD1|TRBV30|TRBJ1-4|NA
TGTGCCTGGAGCGGACAGGGGGTCGGGGAAAAACTGTTTTTT
CAWSGQGVGEKLFF
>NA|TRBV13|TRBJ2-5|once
TGTGCCAGCAGCCCACTCACGGAGGGTACCCAGTACTTC
CASSPLTEGTQYF
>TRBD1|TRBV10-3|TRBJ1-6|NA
TGTGCCATCAGTGACCCGGGACAGAGATATAATTCACCCCTCCACTTT
CAISDPGQRYNSPLHF
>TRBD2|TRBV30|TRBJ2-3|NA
TGTGCCTGGAGTTCGGGAGGGCCTGATACGCAGTATTTT
CAWSSGGPDTQYF
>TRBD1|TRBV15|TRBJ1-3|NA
TGTGCCACCAGCAGAGTCACAGGGGAGTTCCCATCCTCTGGAAACACCATATATTTT
CATSRVTGEFPSSGNTIYF
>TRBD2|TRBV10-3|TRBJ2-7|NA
TGTGCCATCAGTGTTGGGGGGGCCTACGAGCAGTACTTC
CAISVGGAYEQYF
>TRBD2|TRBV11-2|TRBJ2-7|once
TGTGCCAGCACCGAATGGGGGGGTTCCTACGAGCAGTACTTC
CASTEWGGSYEQYF
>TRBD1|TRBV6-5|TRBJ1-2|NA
TGTGCCAGCAGACAACAGGGGGCGCATGGCTACACCTTC
CASRQQGAHGYTF
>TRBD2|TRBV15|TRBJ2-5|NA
TGTGCCACTCATCCTAGCGGGGGCCGGATACAAGAGACCCAGTACTTC
CATHPSGGRIQETQYF
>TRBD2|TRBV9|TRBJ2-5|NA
TGTGCCAGCAGTGTACTAGCGGGAGGCCAAGAGACCCAGTACTTC
CASSVLAGGQETQYF
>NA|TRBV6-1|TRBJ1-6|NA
TGTGCCATCCGTGGGGGGGCAAATTCACCCCTCCACTTT
CAIRGGANSPLHF
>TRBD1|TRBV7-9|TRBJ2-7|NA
TGTGCCAGCAGATCGCCCCCCGGGACAGTCCCTTACGAGCAGTACTTC
CASRSPPGTVPYEQYF
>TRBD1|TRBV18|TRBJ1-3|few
TGTGCCAGCTCCCGACAGGGGACAAGTGGAAACACCATATATTTT
CASSRQGTSGNTIYF
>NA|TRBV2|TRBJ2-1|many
TGTGCCAGCCGACAACTGGGGACCCAGTTCTTC
CASRQLGTQFF
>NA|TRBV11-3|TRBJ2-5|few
TGTGCCAGCAGCTCCAACAGGGAAGGAGAGACCCAGTACTTC
CASSSNREGETQYF
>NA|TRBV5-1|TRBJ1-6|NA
TGCGCCAGCAGCCCCGGGGGGGGGAATTCACCCCTCCACTTT
CASSPGGGNSPLHF
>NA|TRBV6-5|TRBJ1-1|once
TGTGCCAGCAGGAGGAACCTACAGGAGAACACTGAAGCTTTCTTT
CASRRNLQENTEAFF